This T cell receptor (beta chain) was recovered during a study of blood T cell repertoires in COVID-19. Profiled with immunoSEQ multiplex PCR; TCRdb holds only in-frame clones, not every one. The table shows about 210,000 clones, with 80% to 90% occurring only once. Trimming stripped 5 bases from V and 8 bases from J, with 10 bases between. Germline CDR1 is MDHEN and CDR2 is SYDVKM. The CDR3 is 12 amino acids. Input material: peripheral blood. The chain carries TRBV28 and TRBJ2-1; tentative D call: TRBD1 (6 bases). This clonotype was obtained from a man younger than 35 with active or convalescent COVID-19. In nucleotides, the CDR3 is TGTGCCAGCAGTCCCGGACAGTATGAGCAGTTCTTC. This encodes CASSPGQYEQFF.